This T cell receptor beta chain was retrieved from a study of response to subunit inactivated influenza vaccine. Study results and limitations: A suggestion made by the authors is that each seasonal influenza vaccination recruits few new T cells.

To note about this clonotype: The antigen is not known.

Germline-derived CDR1 and CDR2 are SGHRS and YFSETQ. Between the trimmed V and J ends, which lost 1 base and 2 bases, there was a span of 10 bases. The CDR3 extends over 15 amino acids. TCRdb re-called the RT-PCR reads through MiXCR, storing one row per CDR3 protein. The sample consists of 710,000 or so distinct CDR3 sequences, around 16% of them appearing once. The sequence was obtained from a man aged 50-60 years who received an inactivated influenza vaccine. Sequences were derived from PBMCs from blood, sampled roughly 12 days after vaccination. The chain couples TRBV5-1 to TRBJ2-1; TRBD2 might be the D (6 bases). CDR3 in DNA: TGCGCCAGCAGCTTGCGGGGGACCACCTACAATGAGCAGTTCTTC. It translates to CASSLRGTTYNEQFF.